These 4 T cell receptor beta chains originate from one sample sequenced in a study of CD8 T cells in ankylosing spondylitis. These TCRs are of unknown antigen specificity. The study, taken as a whole, reports: Within ankylosing spondylitis blood, a TCR beta motif made up of several highly homologous variants appeared to be characteristic.

TCRdb analysed the 5' RACE reads with MiXCR anew, one entry per CDR3 protein. In the table there are roughly 490,000 distinct CDR3 sequences, approximately 5.3% of which are singletons. Sequencing was done on a sample of blood, either unsorted or a sorted T cell fraction (not recorded which). All receptors come from a male donor with ankylosing spondylitis.

This clonotype has a count of ten or more. The chain combines TRBV29-1 with TRBJ2-3; unclear D gene. Trimming took 4 bases from V and 2 from J, leaving 10 bases between them. Germline CDR1 is SQVTM and CDR2 is ANQGSEA. There are 13 residues in the CDR3. CDR3 residues: CSVGGRHTDTQYF. CDR3 nucleotide sequence: TGCAGCGTTGGTGGCAGGCACACAGATACGCAGTATTTT.

This clonotype has ten or more counts. The CDR3 DNA follows: TGTGCCAGCAGCTTCATGGCCCTTGGAGTGGGGGAAAAACTGTTTTTT. It is translated as CASSFMALGVGEKLFF. The chain uses TRBV5-6 and TRBJ1-4, with D uncertain. Germline-derived CDR1 and CDR2 are SGHDT and YYEEEE. Trimming removed 2 bases from V and 8 bases from J, with 19 bases in between. CDR3 length equals 16 residues.

The chain links TRBV27 to TRBJ2-5, with D hard to call. The V end lost 1 base, the J end lost 5 bases, and 8 bases lay between the germline ends. Germline V gene data show CDR1 as MNHEY and CDR2 as SMNVEV (reference sequence). This CDR3 is built from 13 residues. The CDR3 reads CASSLLVSETQYF. CDR3 DNA: TGTGCCAGCAGTTTATTGGTTTCGGAGACCCAGTACTTC.

This clonotype was seen at least ten times. The V gene is TRBV12-3 or TRBV12-4, the J gene TRBJ2-2, with TRBD1 matching over 7 bases. The CDR3 covers 12 residues. Trimming took 7 bases from V and 7 from J; bases not matched to a gene: 3. The CDR3 spells CASINRGGELFF. The CDR3 bases are TGTGCCAGCATCAACAGGGGCGGGGAGCTGTTTTTT.